The 2 T cell receptor beta chains presented below share a single source sample, sequenced in a study of cytomegalovirus exposure and HLA in healthy donors. PCR used 60 Vbeta primers and 13 Jbeta primers. Using immunoSEQ multiplex PCR, the repertoire was profiled, and TCRdb retains in-frame clones only, with some absent. The profile shows approximately 100,000 clones, roughly 82% of them singletons. The sequenced material came from PBMCs. Source of these receptors: a male donor in good health and CMV-seropositive.

This clone was picked up one time. The rearrangement joins TRBV19 to TRBJ2-1; D possibly corresponds to TRBD1 (5 bases). The length of the CDR3 is 14 residues. The germline V gene has CDR1 LNHDA and CDR2 SQIVND (reference sequence). Trimming took 2 bases from V and 4 from J, leaving 9 bases between them. CDR3 loop: CASSILRDYNEQFF. The CDR3 region has the DNA TGTGCCAGTAGTATACTCAGGGATTACAATGAGCAGTTCTTC.

The rearrangement links TRBV6-5 to TRBJ2-2, with TRBD1 matching over 7 bases. CDR3 length equals 16 residues. Looked up from germline, CDR1 is MNHEY and CDR2 is SVGAGI. V lost 2 bases to trimming and J lost 4 bases; unmatched junction nucleotides: 7. Here the CDR3 reads CASSYTTGSATGELFF. CDR3 DNA: TGTGCCAGCAGTTACACGACAGGGTCGGCCACCGGGGAGCTGTTTTTT.